This T cell receptor beta chain was found in a study of identical twins. Unique molecular identifiers were in the cDNA, with template-switch universal primer binding. TCRdb itself ran the 5' RACE reads through MiXCR, one entry per CDR3 protein. The sample includes nearly 900,000 distinct CDR3 sequences, 9% to 15% seen only once; the top ten take around 1.5%. V lost 7 bases to trimming and J lost 0 bases, with 12 bases between them. Germline-derived CDR1 and CDR2 are ENHRY and SYGVKD. The CDR3 consists of 14 residues. Study-wide results and caveats: The analysis was cross-sectional rather than longitudinal within donors. For cord blood, abundant beta clonotypes had fewer insertions, unlike memory repertoires, which showed none.

Note on this clonotype: Its antigen is unidentified.

The same sample was also used in a study of yellow fever vaccine responses in identical twins.

Material for sequencing was PBMCs. This chain connects TRBV10-3 to TRBJ1-2; perhaps TRBD1 as D (6 bases). The clonotype was recovered from a woman aged 18-30 years in good health. The CDR3 here is CAITTGTTNYGYTF. CDR3 DNA: TGTGCCATCACTACCGGGACAACTAACTATGGCTACACCTTC.